A single count supports the clone carrying this T cell receptor (beta chain). These data belong to a study of control samples from healthy donors and cancer patients. Generated by immunoSEQ multiplex PCR, the TCRdb table keeps only in-frame clones and is missing some. The sample has 200,000 to 250,000 clones; roughly 94% are singletons. This TCR was sampled from a man between 50 and 59 years old in good health. The sample taken for sequencing was blood.

Here the CDR3 reads CASSLFGTGNTEAFF. CDR3 bases: TGCGCCAGCAGCTTGTTTGGGACAGGGAACACTGAAGCTTTCTTT. The rearrangement uses TRBV5-1 and TRBJ1-1; 8 bases map to TRBD1. V gave up 1 base and J gave up 1 base; unmatched junction bases: 3. Germline loops: CDR1 SGHRS, CDR2 YFSETQ. The CDR3 consists of 15 residues.